This TCR beta chain comes out of a study of shared clonotypes between healthy human individuals. General observations from the study: Estimated clonotype richness was generally higher in naive than memory subsets. Unshared clonotypes carried lower generation probabilities than those common to all four donors.

Positive CCR7 selection of CD45RO-negative cells yielded the naive CD8 cells, and terminally differentiated effector memory CD45RA+ cells were excluded. The ends were cut back, 5 bases at V and 3 bases at J, with 16 bases in the middle. The CDR3 covers 15 residues. Germline assignment: CDR1 SGHVS and CDR2 FQNEAQ. About this clone: Its antigen is undetermined.

A deep-level run was used for the assay. Assay used: immunoSEQ multiplex PCR; TCRdb lists only in-frame clones, some missing. The repertoire holds about 550,000 clones, 95% to 96% seen once, with 0.095% to 0.12% in the top ten. The sequenced sample was naive CD8+ T cells sorted from blood. The receptor's source is a woman aged 25 to 39 in good health. V and J are TRBV7-8 and TRBJ2-5; D possibly corresponds to TRBD2 (6 bases). CDR3 sequence (DNA): TGTGCCAGCAGCCCTCTGCCGGGACTCAAAGAGACCCAGTACTTC. It yields the protein CASSPLPGLKETQYF.